The present TCR beta chain was sequenced within a study of blood T cell repertoires in COVID-19. Profiling relied on immunoSEQ multiplex PCR, and the TCRdb table lists in-frame clones only, not all of them. The sample has just under 350,000 clones, about 90% seen once. This receptor was taken from a woman in her forties or fifties with COVID-19, enrolled during active disease. Sequenced material: peripheral blood.

This CDR3 is CASSTGRQGTNTEAFF. CDR3 DNA sequence: TGTGCCAGCAGTACGGGGCGACAGGGAACGAACACTGAAGCTTTCTTT. The chain uses TRBV6-6 and TRBJ1-1; 7 bases are shared with TRBD1. This CDR3 is 16 amino acids long. The trim removed 5 bases at V and 1 base at J, leaving 10 bases unmatched. The V gene's germline CDR1 is MNHNY and CDR2 SVGAGI (reference sequence).